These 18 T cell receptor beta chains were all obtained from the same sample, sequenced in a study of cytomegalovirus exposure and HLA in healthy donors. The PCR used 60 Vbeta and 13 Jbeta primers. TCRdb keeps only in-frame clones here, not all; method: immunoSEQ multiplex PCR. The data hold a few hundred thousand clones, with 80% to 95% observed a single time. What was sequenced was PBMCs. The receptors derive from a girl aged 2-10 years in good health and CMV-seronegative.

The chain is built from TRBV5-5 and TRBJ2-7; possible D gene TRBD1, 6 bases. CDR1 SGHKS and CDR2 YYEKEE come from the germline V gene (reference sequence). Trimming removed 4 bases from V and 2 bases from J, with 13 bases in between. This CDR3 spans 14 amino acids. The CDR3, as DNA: TGTGCCAGCAGCGGAACAGGGATAGCCTACGAGCAGTACTTC. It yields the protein CASSGTGIAYEQYF.

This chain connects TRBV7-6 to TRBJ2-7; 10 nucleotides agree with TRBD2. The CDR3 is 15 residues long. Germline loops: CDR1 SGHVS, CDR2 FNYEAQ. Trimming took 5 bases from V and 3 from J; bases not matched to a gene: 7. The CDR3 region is CASSQSGGAGYEQYF. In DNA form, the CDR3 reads TGTGCCAGCAGCCAGAGCGGGGGGGCCGGCTACGAGCAGTACTTC.

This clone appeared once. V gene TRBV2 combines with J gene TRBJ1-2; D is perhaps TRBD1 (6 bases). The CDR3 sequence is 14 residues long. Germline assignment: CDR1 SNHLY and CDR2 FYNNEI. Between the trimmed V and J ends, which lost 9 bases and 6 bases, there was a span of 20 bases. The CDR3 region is CARDGTGNIDGYTF. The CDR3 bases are TGTGCCAGGGATGGAACAGGGAATATCGATGGCTACACCTTC.

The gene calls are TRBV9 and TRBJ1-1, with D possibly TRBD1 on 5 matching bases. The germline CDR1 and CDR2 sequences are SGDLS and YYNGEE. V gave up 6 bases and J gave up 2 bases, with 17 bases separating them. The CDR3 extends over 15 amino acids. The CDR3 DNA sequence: TGTGCCAGCACTCCCGGGGGAAATAGTAACACTGAAGCTTTCTTT. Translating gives CASTPGGNSNTEAFF. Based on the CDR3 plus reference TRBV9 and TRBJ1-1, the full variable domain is DSGVTQTPKHLITATGQRVTLRCSPRSGDLSVYWYQQSLDQGLQFLIQYYNGEERAKGNILERFSAQQFPDLHSELNLSSLELGDSALYFCASTPGGNSNTEAFFGQGTRLTVV.

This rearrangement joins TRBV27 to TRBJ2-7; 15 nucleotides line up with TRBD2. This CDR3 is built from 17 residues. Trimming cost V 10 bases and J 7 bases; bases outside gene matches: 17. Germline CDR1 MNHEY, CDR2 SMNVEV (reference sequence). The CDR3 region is CATIGRWTSGGAVEQYF. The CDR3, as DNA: TGTGCCACCATTGGGAGGTGGACTAGCGGGGGGGCAGTTGAGCAGTACTTC.

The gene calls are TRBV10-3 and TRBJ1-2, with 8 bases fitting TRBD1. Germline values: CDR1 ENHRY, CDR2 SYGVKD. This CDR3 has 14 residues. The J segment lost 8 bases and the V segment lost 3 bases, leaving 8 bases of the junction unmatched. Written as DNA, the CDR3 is TGTGCCATCAGTGAAATCGGACAGGGAAGGGGCTACACCTTC. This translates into CAISEIGQGRGYTF.

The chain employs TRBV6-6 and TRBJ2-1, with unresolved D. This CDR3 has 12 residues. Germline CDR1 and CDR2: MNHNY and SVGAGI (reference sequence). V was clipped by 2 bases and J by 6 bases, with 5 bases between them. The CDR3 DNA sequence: TGTGCCAGCAGTTACCCGGGCAATGAGCAGTTCTTC. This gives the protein CASSYPGNEQFF.

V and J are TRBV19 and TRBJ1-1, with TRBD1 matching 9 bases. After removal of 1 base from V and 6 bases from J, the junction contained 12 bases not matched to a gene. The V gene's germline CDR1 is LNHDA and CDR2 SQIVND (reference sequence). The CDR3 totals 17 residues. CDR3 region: CASSIGGQGGNPAEAFF. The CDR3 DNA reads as TGTGCCAGTAGTATAGGGGGACAGGGCGGGAACCCCGCTGAAGCTTTCTTT.

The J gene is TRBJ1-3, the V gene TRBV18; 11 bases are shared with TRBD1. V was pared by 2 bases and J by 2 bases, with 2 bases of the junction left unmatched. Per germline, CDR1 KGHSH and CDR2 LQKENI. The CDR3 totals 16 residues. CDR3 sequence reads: CASSPSGQGAGNTIYF. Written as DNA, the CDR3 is TGTGCCAGCTCACCATCGGGACAGGGGGCTGGAAACACCATATATTTT.

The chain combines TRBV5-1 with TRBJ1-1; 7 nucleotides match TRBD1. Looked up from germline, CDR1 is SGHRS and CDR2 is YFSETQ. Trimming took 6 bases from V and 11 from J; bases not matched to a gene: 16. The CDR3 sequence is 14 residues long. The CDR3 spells CASTPEGAHRRAFF. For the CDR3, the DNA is TGCGCCAGCACCCCGGAGGGGGCCCACCGGAGGGCTTTCTTT.

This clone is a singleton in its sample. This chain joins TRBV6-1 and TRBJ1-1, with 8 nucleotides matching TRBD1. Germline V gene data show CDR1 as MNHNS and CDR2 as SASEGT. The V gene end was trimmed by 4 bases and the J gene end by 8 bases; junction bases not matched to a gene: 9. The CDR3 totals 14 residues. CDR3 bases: TGTGCCAGCAGTGCCTACGGACAGGGAGGAGAAGCTTTCTTT. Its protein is CASSAYGQGGEAFF.

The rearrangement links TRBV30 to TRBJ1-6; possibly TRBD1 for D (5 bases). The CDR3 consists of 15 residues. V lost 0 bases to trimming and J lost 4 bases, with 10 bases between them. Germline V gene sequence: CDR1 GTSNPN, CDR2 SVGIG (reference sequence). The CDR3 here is CAWSVRQKYNSPLHF. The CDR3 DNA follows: TGTGCCTGGAGTGTCAGACAGAAATATAATTCACCCCTCCACTTT.

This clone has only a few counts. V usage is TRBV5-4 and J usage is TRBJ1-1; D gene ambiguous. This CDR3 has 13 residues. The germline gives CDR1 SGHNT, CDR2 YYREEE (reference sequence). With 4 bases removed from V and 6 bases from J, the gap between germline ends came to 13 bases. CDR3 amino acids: CASSLGQAPEAFF. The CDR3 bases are TGTGCCAGCAGCCTTGGGCAGGCGCCTGAAGCTTTCTTT.

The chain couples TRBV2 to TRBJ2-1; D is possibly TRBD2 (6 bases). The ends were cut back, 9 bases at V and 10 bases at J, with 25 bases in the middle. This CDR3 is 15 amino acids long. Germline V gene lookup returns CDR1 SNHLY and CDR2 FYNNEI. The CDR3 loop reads CARSLEGTLNGEQFF. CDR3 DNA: TGTGCCAGGTCTTTGGAGGGGACCCTTAACGGCGAGCAGTTCTTC.

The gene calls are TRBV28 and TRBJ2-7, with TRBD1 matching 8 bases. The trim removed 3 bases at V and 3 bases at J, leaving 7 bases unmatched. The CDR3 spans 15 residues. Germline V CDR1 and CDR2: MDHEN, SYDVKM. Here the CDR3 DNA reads TGTGCCAGCAGTTTTCGGGCAGGGGGCAGCTACGAGCAGTACTTC. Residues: CASSFRAGGSYEQYF. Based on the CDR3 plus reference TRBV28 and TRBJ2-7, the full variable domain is DVKVTQSSRYLVKRTGEKVFLECVQDMDHENMFWYRQDPGLGLRLIYFSYDVKMKEKGDIPEGYSVSREKKERFSLILESASTNQTSMYLCASSFRAGGSYEQYFGPGTRLTVT.

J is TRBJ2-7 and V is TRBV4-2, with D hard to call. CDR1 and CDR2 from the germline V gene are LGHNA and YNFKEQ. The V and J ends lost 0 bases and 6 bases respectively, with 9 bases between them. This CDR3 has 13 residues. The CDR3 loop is CASSQDLSTEQYF. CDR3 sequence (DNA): TGTGCCAGCAGCCAAGATCTGTCTACCGAGCAGTACTTC.

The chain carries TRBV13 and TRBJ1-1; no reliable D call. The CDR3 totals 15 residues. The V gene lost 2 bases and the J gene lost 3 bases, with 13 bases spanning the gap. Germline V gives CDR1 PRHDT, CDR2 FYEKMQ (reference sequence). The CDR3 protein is CASSLRLKEDTEAFF. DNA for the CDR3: TGTGCCAGCAGCTTAAGACTAAAGGAGGACACTGAAGCTTTCTTT.

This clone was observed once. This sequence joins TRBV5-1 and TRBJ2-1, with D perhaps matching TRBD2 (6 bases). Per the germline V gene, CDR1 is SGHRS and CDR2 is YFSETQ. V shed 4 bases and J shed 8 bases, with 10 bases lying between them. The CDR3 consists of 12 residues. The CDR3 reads CASSLGGYEQFF. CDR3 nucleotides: TGCGCCAGCAGCCTCGGAGGGTATGAGCAGTTCTTC.